This TCR beta chain was sequenced for a study of shared clonotypes between healthy human individuals. In the original processing: Filtering of immunoSEQ junctional sequences could not match full-length read filtering. Sequenced by immunoSEQ multiplex PCR; TCRdb stores in-frame clones only, minus some. V, J and clone size were drawn from that table, and D and trimming were deduced from the DNA. Altogether over 1.5 million clones are present, 95% to 99% being singletons, with the ten largest covering about 0.4%. The study's findings and limits: Naive CD4 clonotype sharing across several donors was 4.5% to 6%.

CDR3 length: 14 residues. The V and J ends lost 0 bases and 1 base respectively, with 7 bases between them. Per the germline V gene, CDR1 is SGHNT and CDR2 is YYREEE (reference sequence). In regard to this clone: Its target is not known.

Subsets obtained from CD4+ cells comprised CD45RA+ naive and CD45RA-negative memory cells. The chain uses TRBV5-4 and TRBJ2-5; the D is unclear. Sequenced sample: naive CD4+ T cells sorted from blood. The subset: CD45RA+ positively selected. The receptor's source is a man aged 25 to 45 in good health. CDR3 in DNA: TGTGCCAGCAGCTTGGGACGGTTCCAAGAGACCCAGTACTTC. Amino acid sequence: CASSLGRFQETQYF.